These 4 T cell receptor beta chains share one sample of origin, sequenced in a study of blood T cell repertoires in COVID-19 (TCRdb year 2020). The library was built by means of the immunoSEQ multiplex PCR assay. Sourced from immuneACCESS, this table was stored by TCRdb with only in-frame sequences that have V and J called. A share of the clones is absent; for the studies checked, an unresolved V gene accounts for under half, and the remainder has no known explanation. This sample holds 50,000 or so clones; 86% were observed only once. Of the sample, 2.1% is held by the ten largest clones. The specimen was peripheral blood. The receptors here all came from a woman aged 55-70 years with acute or convalescent COVID-19.

V gene TRBV19 combines with J gene TRBJ2-7; a weak D match, TRBD2 (6 bases). The CDR3 extends over 14 amino acids. The germline V and J ends were trimmed by 4 bases and 0 bases, with 10 bases remaining between them. Germline values: CDR1 LNHDA, CDR2 SQIVND (reference sequence). The CDR3 protein is CASSRYGGSYEQYF. For the CDR3, the DNA is TGTGCCAGTAGTAGGTACGGGGGCTCCTACGAGCAGTACTTC.

The V and J genes are TRBV7-9 and TRBJ1-2, with D unclear. V gave up 5 bases and J gave up 1 base, with 11 bases separating them. CDR3 size: 14 residues. CDR1 is SEHNR, CDR2 FQNEAQ, per germline (reference sequence). CDR3 residues: CASSASTGNYGYTF. Here the CDR3 DNA reads TGTGCCAGCAGCGCGTCGACGGGTAACTATGGCTACACCTTC.

V is TRBV7-8 and J is TRBJ1-4, with TRBD1 as a possible D gene (6 bases). Trimming removed 1 base from V and 8 bases from J, with 14 bases in between. CDR3 length: 15 residues. Germline CDR1 and CDR2: SGHVS and FQNEAQ. The CDR3 loop is CASSLDPGEGEKLFF. The CDR3 bases are TGTGCCAGCAGCTTAGATCCAGGGGAAGGAGAAAAACTGTTTTTT. Full variable domain (rest looked up from reference TRBV7-8 and TRBJ1-4): GAGVSQSPRYKVAKRGQDVALRCDPISGHVSLFWYQQALGQGPEFLTYFQNEAQLDKSGLPSDRFFAERPEGSVSTLKIQRTQQEDSAVYLCASSLDPGEGEKLFFGSGTQLSVL.

V and J are TRBV6-5 and TRBJ1-5; possible D gene TRBD1, 5 bases. This CDR3 has 13 amino acids. Germline-derived CDR1 and CDR2 are MNHEY and SVGAGI. The V end was cut by 8 bases, the J end by 2 bases, with 10 bases between. CDR3 sequence reads: CASREQGNQPQHF. In DNA, the CDR3 is TGTGCCAGCCGAGAACAGGGCAATCAGCCCCAGCATTTT.